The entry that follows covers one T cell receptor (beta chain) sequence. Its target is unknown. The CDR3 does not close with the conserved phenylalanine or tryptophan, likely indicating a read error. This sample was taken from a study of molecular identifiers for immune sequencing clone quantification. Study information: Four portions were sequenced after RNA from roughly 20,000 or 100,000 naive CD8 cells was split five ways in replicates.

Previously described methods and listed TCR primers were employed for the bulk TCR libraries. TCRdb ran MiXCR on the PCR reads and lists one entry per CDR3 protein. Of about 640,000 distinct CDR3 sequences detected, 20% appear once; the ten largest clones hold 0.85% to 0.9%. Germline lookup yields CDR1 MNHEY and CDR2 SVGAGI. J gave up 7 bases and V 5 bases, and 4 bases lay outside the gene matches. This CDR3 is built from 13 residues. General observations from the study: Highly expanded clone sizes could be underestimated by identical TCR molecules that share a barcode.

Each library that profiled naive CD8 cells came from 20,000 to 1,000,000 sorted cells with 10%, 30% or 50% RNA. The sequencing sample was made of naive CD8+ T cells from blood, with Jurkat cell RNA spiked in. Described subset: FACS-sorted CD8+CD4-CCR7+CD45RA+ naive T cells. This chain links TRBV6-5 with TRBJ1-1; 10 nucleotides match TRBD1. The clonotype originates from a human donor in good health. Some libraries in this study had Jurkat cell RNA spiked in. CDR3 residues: CASSPGQGYEAFL. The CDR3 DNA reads TGTGCCAGCAGTCCGGGACAGGGGTATGAAGCTTTCCTT.